A single sample is the source of the 23 T cell receptor beta chains below, sequenced in a study of vaccination and CD4 T cells after COVID-19. Scientists ran DNA taken from cultured CD4+ T cells through the Oncomine TCR Beta short-read assay for sequencing. Scientists extracted genomic DNA from CD4+ T cells grown in culture. One entry per CDR3 protein, called by TCRdb with MiXCR from the PCR reads. The sample has around 6,900 distinct CDR3 sequences, more than 30% seen once. These receptors lack a known antigen. Treatment reported: approximately 9-day PBMC culture with coronavirus spike peptide pools or control peptides (ViraFEST assay). One should note that the unexposed donor's CD4+ T cells were collected before the COVID-19 pandemic (2011-2018). Sequencing was done on a sample of CD4+ T cells from blood, cultured in vitro. The receptors derive from a human donor in good health.

This chain links TRBV27 with TRBJ1-1, with TRBD1 as a possible D gene (5 bases). With 2 bases removed from V and 0 bases from J, the gap between germline ends came to 19 bases. This CDR3 comprises 18 residues. Looked up from germline, CDR1 is MNHEY and CDR2 is SMNVEV (reference sequence). CDR3 in amino acids: CASSLGPGTGVMNTEAFF. CDR3 nucleotides: TGTGCCAGCAGTTTAGGTCCTGGGACGGGAGTTATGAACACTGAAGCTTTCTTT.

The table lists this clonotype with a few counts. The chain has TRBV20-1 and TRBJ2-6, with TRBD1 identical over 7 bases. CDR1 and CDR2 from the germline V gene are DFQATT and SNEGSKA (reference sequence). The CDR3 loop spans 15 amino acids. J was trimmed by 0 bases and V by 7 bases; bases with no gene match: 6. Written as DNA, the CDR3 is TGCAGTGGGGGACAGCGGTCCTCTGGGGCCAACGTCCTGACTTTC. The encoded protein is CSGGQRSSGANVLTF.

This sequence joins TRBV24-1 and TRBJ2-2; no definite D call. The CDR3 sequence is 13 residues long. Trimming removed 9 bases at V and 3 bases at J, with 10 bases between. Germline V gene lookup returns CDR1 KGHDR and CDR2 SFDVKD. This CDR3 reads CATLNGYTGELFF. The CDR3 nucleotides are TGTGCCACCCTCAATGGATACACCGGGGAGCTGTTTTTT.

This clonotype is medium-sized. The chain has TRBV7-9 and TRBJ1-5; TRBD1 might be the D (6 bases). In germline, CDR1 is SEHNR, CDR2 FQNEAQ (reference sequence). CDR3 length: 16 amino acids. V was trimmed by 5 bases and J by 7 bases, leaving 21 bases between them. As DNA, the CDR3 is TGTGCCAGCAGCCCGCCGGGACCAGGGGACTCACAGCCCCAGCATTTT. Amino acid sequence: CASSPPGPGDSQPQHF.

This clonotype turned up a few times. This chain uses TRBV4-1 with TRBJ1-6; no clear D gene. CDR1 and CDR2 from the germline V gene are MGHRA and YSYEKL. The CDR3 contains 13 residues. V lost 1 base to trimming and J lost 8 bases, with 6 bases between them. CDR3 coding DNA: TGCGCCAGCAGCCAAGTTACCGATTCACCCCTCCACTTT. Its translation is CASSQVTDSPLHF.

V and J are TRBV6-1 and TRBJ2-7; D may correspond to TRBD1 or TRBD2 (7 bases each). CDR1 and CDR2 from the germline V gene are MNHNS and SASEGT. This CDR3 contains 14 residues. V was cut by 3 bases and J by 4 bases, with 13 bases left in between. CDR3 sequence reads: CASSEGGTVYEQYF. CDR3 nucleotide sequence: TGTGCCAGCAGTGAGGGGGGGACAGTATACGAGCAGTACTTC.

The gene calls are TRBV27 and TRBJ2-7; 9 bases are shared with TRBD1. Germline values: CDR1 MNHEY, CDR2 SMNVEV (reference sequence). J was trimmed by 6 bases and V by 8 bases; bases with no gene match: 8. This CDR3 contains 13 residues. The CDR3 nucleotides are TGTGCCAGCGGCTGGGGACAGGGAGTCGAGCAGTACTTC. Translating it yields CASGWGQGVEQYF.

The J gene is TRBJ1-1, the V gene TRBV21-1; TRBD1 is taken as the D call from the table, unchecked against the DNA. TRBV21-1 is a documented pseudogene. This CDR3 has 17 amino acids. The CDR3 loop reads CASSRTFWGRTNTEAFF. DNA of the CDR3: TGTGCCAGCAGCAGGACGTTCTGGGGGCGGACGAACACTGAAGCTTTCTTT.

Concerning this clonotype: One end of the junction varies from germline; a read error may be responsible. The V call is TRBV7-9, the J call TRBJ2-7; D is unresolved. The germline V gene has CDR1 SEHNR and CDR2 FQNEAQ (reference sequence). The CDR3 length is 15 residues. Here the CDR3 DNA reads TGCGCCAGCAGCTATCGGACCCAGGATTCCTACGAGCAGTACTTC. Its protein product is CASSYRTQDSYEQYF. Based on the CDR3 plus reference TRBV7-9 and TRBJ2-7, the full variable domain is DTGVSQNPRHKITKRGQNVTFRCDPISEHNRLYWYRQTLGQGPEFLTYFQNEAQLEKSRLLSDRFSAERPKGSFSTLEIQRTEQGDSAMYLCASSYRTQDSYEQYFGPGTRLTVT.

This clonotype came up a few times. This sequence joins TRBV2 and TRBJ1-6; possibly TRBD1 for D (5 bases). V shed 6 bases and J shed 1 base, with 7 bases lying between them. CDR1 is SNHLY and CDR2 is FYNNEI in the germline V gene. CDR3 length: 14 residues. The CDR3 DNA is TGTGCCAGCAGCAGGGAATCCTATAATTCACCCCTCCACTTT. As protein: CASSRESYNSPLHF.

The rearrangement joins TRBV19 to TRBJ2-1, with D hard to call. The CDR3 is 16 residues long. Germline V CDR1 and CDR2: LNHDA, SQIVND (reference sequence). Trimming took off 3 bases at V and 5 bases at J, with 17 bases between the two ends. The CDR3 region has the DNA TGTGCCAGTAGTATGCGTGGAGCAAGGTCGCACAATGAGCAGTTCTTC. Translation: CASSMRGARSHNEQFF.

This clonotype has just a few counts. V usage is TRBV6-1 and J usage is TRBJ2-5; 7 bases are shared with TRBD2. Germline values: CDR1 MNHNS, CDR2 SASEGT. The CDR3 is 13 amino acids. The V and J ends lost 1 base and 4 bases, in that order; junction bases with no gene match: 0. The CDR3 region is CASSEERGETQYF. The CDR3 DNA sequence: TGTGCCAGCAGTGAAGAGCGGGGAGAGACCCAGTACTTC.

V is TRBV18 and J is TRBJ2-3, with 8 nucleotides matching TRBD1. The J segment lost 1 base and the V segment lost 1 base, leaving 7 bases of the junction unmatched. This CDR3 region has 17 residues. CDR1 and CDR2 (germline): KGHSH, LQKENI. The CDR3 reads CASSPQQSGQGTDTQYF. In DNA form, the CDR3 reads TGTGCCAGCTCACCACAGCAGTCGGGACAGGGCACAGATACGCAGTATTTT.

This clonotype turned up a few times. The chain recombines TRBV19 with TRBJ1-6; 11 bases line up with TRBD1. CDR1 and CDR2 (germline): LNHDA, SQIVND (reference sequence). The CDR3 is made up of 15 amino acids. The ends lost 7 bases at V and 8 bases at J; junction bases unmatched: 7. Here the CDR3 DNA reads TGTGCCAGTACCAAAGGGACAGGGGGTTATTCACCCCTCCACTTT. Translated, it gives CASTKGTGGYSPLHF.

The chain has TRBV7-8 and TRBJ1-1, with D possibly TRBD1 on 5 matching bases. Between the trimmed V and J ends, which lost 8 bases and 4 bases, there was a span of 14 bases. CDR1 and CDR2 (germline): SGHVS, FQNEAQ. The CDR3 sequence is 13 residues long. The CDR3 spells CASGAGLVTEAFF. The CDR3 DNA is TGTGCCAGCGGGGCGGGGCTAGTCACTGAAGCTTTCTTT.

This chain connects TRBV19 to TRBJ1-1, with D unresolved. Per the germline V gene, CDR1 is LNHDA and CDR2 is SQIVND (reference sequence). Deletions cut 3 bases from V and 0 bases from J, with 11 bases between. The length of the CDR3 is 15 residues. The chain's CDR3 is CASSIRLGMNTEAFF. The CDR3 coding sequence is TGTGCCAGTAGTATTAGGCTGGGGATGAACACTGAAGCTTTCTTT.

This rearrangement joins TRBV20-1 to TRBJ2-5, with 9 bases matching TRBD2. Germline V CDR1 and CDR2: DFQATT, SNEGSKA (reference sequence). V shed 5 bases and J 4 bases; nucleotides not matched to a gene: 11. The CDR3 is 15 amino acids. The CDR3 spells CSAQIGTSPRETQYF. In DNA, the CDR3 is TGCAGTGCTCAGATCGGGACTAGCCCTCGAGAGACCCAGTACTTC.

This clonotype was counted a few times. V and J are TRBV10-3 and TRBJ1-1; D is uncertain. Germline-derived CDR1 and CDR2 are ENHRY and SYGVKD. CDR3 length: 17 amino acids. The V end lost 4 bases, the J end lost 0 bases, and 18 bases lay between the germline ends. The CDR3 coding sequence is TGTGCCATCAGTGTCCGCCCGGAGAGTGGGATGAACACTGAAGCTTTCTTT. Its protein is CAISVRPESGMNTEAFF.

The V gene is TRBV2, the J gene TRBJ2-3; TRBD2 matches 9 bases. Per germline, CDR1 SNHLY and CDR2 FYNNEI. The V and J ends lost 1 base and 4 bases, in that order; junction bases with no gene match: 9. The CDR3 totals 17 residues. The CDR3: CASSEGKLAGGADTQYF. The CDR3 nucleotides are TGTGCCAGCAGTGAAGGGAAACTAGCGGGTGGGGCAGATACGCAGTATTTT.

This clonotype has a handful of counts. The chain combines TRBV7-9 with TRBJ1-2; D is perhaps TRBD1 (5 bases). V dropped 0 bases and J dropped 1 base, with 9 bases sitting between them. This CDR3 is built from 15 residues. Per the germline V gene, CDR1 is SEHNR and CDR2 is FQNEAQ (reference sequence). The CDR3 coding sequence is TGTGCCAGCAGCTTAGCGAGGGGTGATAACTATGGCTACACCTTC. Encoded protein: CASSLARGDNYGYTF.

This clonotype was recorded a few times. The chain carries TRBV6-5 and TRBJ1-2, with D maybe TRBD1 (6 bases). The CDR3 loop spans 14 amino acids. V was cut by 1 base and J by 8 bases, with 14 bases left in between. CDR1 is MNHEY, CDR2 SVGAGI, per germline. DNA for the CDR3: TGTGCCAGCAGTTACTTAGGGGGGGCAGGAGGCTACACCTTC. It yields the protein CASSYLGGAGGYTF.

This clonotype was counted a few times. This chain connects TRBV27 to TRBJ2-2; D gene ambiguous. The CDR3 consists of 13 residues. V was shortened by 1 base and J by 4 bases, with 4 bases between the two germline ends. The germline gives CDR1 MNHEY, CDR2 SMNVEV (reference sequence). DNA of the CDR3: TGTGCCAGCAGTTTATGGGGCACCGGGGAGCTGTTTTTT. It codes for CASSLWGTGELFF.

By its share, this clonotype is medium-sized. V is TRBV15 and J is TRBJ1-2, with 7 positions matching TRBD1. The CDR3 runs 14 residues. V shed 1 base, J shed 8 bases, and the junction held 7 bases outside the gene matches. Per the germline V gene, CDR1 is LNHNV and CDR2 is YYDKDF (reference sequence). CDR3 loop: CATSRGQGVRGYTF. The CDR3 DNA reads as TGTGCCACCAGCAGAGGTCAGGGGGTGAGGGGCTACACCTTC.